These 27 T cell receptor beta chains came from one sample sequenced in a study of blood T cell repertoires in COVID-19. Profiling relied on immunoSEQ multiplex PCR, and the TCRdb table lists in-frame clones only, not all of them. This sample has over 95,000 clones, with approximately 80% found just once. Sequenced sample: peripheral blood. The receptors were gathered from a human donor in a cohort sampled during active COVID-19.

This chain connects TRBV4-1 to TRBJ1-6; D gene unclear. CDR3 length: 19 residues. Germline CDR1 is MGHRA and CDR2 is YSYEKL. V dropped 2 bases and J dropped 2 bases, with 19 bases sitting between them. Written as DNA, the CDR3 is TGCGCCAGCAGCCAATCCGCGCTTCAGGTAAAGGCCTATAATTCACCCCTCCACTTT. It specifies CASSQSALQVKAYNSPLHF.

The chain recombines TRBV14 with TRBJ2-1; possibly TRBD2 for D (5 bases). V lost 1 base and J 1 base, leaving 11 bases between the germline ends. This CDR3 contains 16 residues. Germline CDR1 reads SGHDN; CDR2 reads FVKESK. The CDR3 sequence is CASSQAEQRSYNEQFF. CDR3 coding DNA: TGTGCCAGCAGCCAAGCGGAGCAGCGGTCCTACAATGAGCAGTTCTTC.

The V and J genes are TRBV3-1 (or the pseudogene TRBV3-2) and TRBJ2-1; tentatively, D is TRBD1 (5 bases). V lost 1 base and J lost 2, with 12 bases in between. The CDR3 totals 16 residues. The germline V gene encodes CDR1 LGHDT and CDR2 YNNKEL (reference sequence). The CDR3 sequence: CASSQVCTGAYNEQFF. DNA of the CDR3: TGTGCCAGCAGCCAAGTTTGTACAGGAGCCTACAATGAGCAGTTCTTC.

This clone was recorded once. The CDR3, as DNA: TGTGCCAGCAGTTACCAGGGTCACACTGAAGCTTTCTTT. Translation gives CASSYQGHTEAFF. The chain employs TRBV6-5 and TRBJ1-1; D is perhaps TRBD1 (5 bases). The CDR3 contains 13 residues. Trimming removed 2 bases from V and 3 bases from J, with 7 bases in between. The germline V gene encodes CDR1 MNHEY and CDR2 SVGAGI.

This clone was counted a single time. This chain links TRBV19 with TRBJ2-2; D remains ambiguous. The V gene's germline CDR1 is LNHDA and CDR2 SQIVND (reference sequence). V shed 2 bases and J shed 2 bases, with 9 bases lying between them. The CDR3 length is 15 residues. The CDR3 here is CASSIYGSNTGELFF. CDR3 DNA sequence: TGTGCCAGTAGTATATACGGGTCAAACACCGGGGAGCTGTTTTTT.

The chain links TRBV4-1 to TRBJ2-7; D not resolved. V shed 0 bases and J shed 4 bases, with 16 bases lying between them. The CDR3 loop spans 16 amino acids. Germline V gene data show CDR1 as MGHRA and CDR2 as YSYEKL. The CDR3, as DNA: TGCGCCAGCAGCCAAGAAGCGACTGGCACTTTGTACGAGCAGTACTTC. Encoded protein: CASSQEATGTLYEQYF.

This chain joins TRBV25-1 and TRBJ2-1, with TRBD2 identical over 9 bases. The CDR3 contains 15 residues. V lost 4 bases to trimming and J lost 4 bases; unmatched junction nucleotides: 5. The germline CDR1 and CDR2 sequences are MGHDK and SYGVNS. In DNA form, the CDR3 reads TGTGCCAGCAGTGCTGGGACTAGCACATACAATGAGCAGTTCTTC. Its protein is CASSAGTSTYNEQFF.

V is TRBV12-5 and J is TRBJ2-7; 7 bases map to TRBD1. Germline V gene data show CDR1 as LGHNT and CDR2 as FRNRAP. This CDR3 comprises 16 residues. Trimming took 6 bases from V and 1 from J; bases not matched to a gene: 12. The CDR3: CASGRVQGSISYEQYF. The DNA of the CDR3 is TGTGCTAGTGGGCGCGTACAGGGGAGCATATCCTACGAGCAGTACTTC. The full variable domain, rest sourced from reference TRBV12-5 and TRBJ2-7, is DARVTQTPRHKVTEMGQEVTMRCQPILGHNTVFWYRQTMMQGLELLAYFRNRAPLDDSGMPKDRFSAEMPDATLATLKIQPSEPRDSAVYFCASGRVQGSISYEQYFGPGTRLTVT.

V gene TRBV28 combines with J gene TRBJ2-2; tentative D call: TRBD2 (6 bases). The CDR3 spans 15 residues. Between the trimmed V and J ends, which lost 3 bases and 0 bases, there was a span of 8 bases. Per germline, CDR1 MDHEN and CDR2 SYDVKM. The CDR3 DNA is TGTGCCAGCAGTTTCCCGGGGGCGAACACCGGGGAGCTGTTTTTT. This gives the protein CASSFPGANTGELFF.

The V call is TRBV14, the J call TRBJ2-7; D might be TRBD1 (6 bases). Germline CDR1 is SGHDN and CDR2 is FVKESK. The CDR3 contains 13 residues. Between the trimmed V and J ends, which lost 3 bases and 6 bases, there was a span of 12 bases. This CDR3 is CASSQLGGGEQYF. The CDR3 nucleotides read TGTGCCAGCAGCCAGTTAGGGGGTGGCGAGCAGTACTTC. Full variable domain (missing parts from reference TRBV14 and TRBJ2-7): EAGVTQFPSHSVIEKGQTVTLRCDPISGHDNLYWYRRVMGKEIKFLLHFVKESKQDESGMPNNRFLAERTGGTYSTLKVQPAELEDSGVYFCASSQLGGGEQYFGPGTRLTVT.

This chain connects TRBV28 to TRBJ1-3; 9 nucleotides agree with TRBD1. Unmatched junction bases numbered 13, after V lost 5 bases and J lost 11 bases. The CDR3 extends over 15 amino acids. Looked up from germline, CDR1 is MDHEN and CDR2 is SYDVKM. The DNA of the CDR3 is TGTGCCAGCAGTGGAGGGACAGGGAACCAATACGCCATATATTTT. Amino acids: CASSGGTGNQYAIYF.

The genes are TRBV7-9 and TRBJ2-3; possibly TRBD2 for D (5 bases). Per the germline V gene, CDR1 is SEHNR and CDR2 is FQNEAQ (reference sequence). The germline V and J ends were trimmed by 4 bases and 2 bases, with 10 bases remaining between them. The CDR3 has 14 residues. In DNA form, the CDR3 reads TGTGCCAGCAGCTGGACTGTAAACACAGATACGCAGTATTTT. Protein sequence: CASSWTVNTDTQYF.

A few counts support this clone. This sequence joins TRBV5-4 and TRBJ2-7, with a possible D match to TRBD2 (5 bases). Per germline, CDR1 SGHNT and CDR2 YYREEE (reference sequence). The CDR3 extends over 13 amino acids. V lost 1 base and J lost 5, with 10 bases in between. CDR3 bases: TGTGCCAGCAGCTTGTGGCTAGCCCACGAGCAGTACTTC. Amino acid sequence: CASSLWLAHEQYF.

This clone was found a few times. This sequence joins TRBV19 and TRBJ2-7; D ambiguous. The V end was cut by 3 bases, the J end by 0 bases, with 15 bases between. This CDR3 region has 16 residues. The germline V gene has CDR1 LNHDA and CDR2 SQIVND (reference sequence). CDR3 in DNA: TGTGCCAGTAGTATTTCGGTTGGAGTCAGCTCCTACGAGCAGTACTTC. The encoded protein is CASSISVGVSSYEQYF. Filled out from reference TRBV19 and TRBJ2-7, the complete variable domain reads DGGITQSPKYLFRKEGQNVTLSCEQNLNHDAMYWYRQDPGQGLRLIYYSQIVNDFQKGDIAEGYSVSREKKESFPLTVTSAQKNPTAFYLCASSISVGVSSYEQYFGPGTRLTVT.

This clone was detected only once. The V call is TRBV7-2, the J call TRBJ2-6, with D possibly being TRBD2 (5 bases). Per the germline V gene, CDR1 is SGHTA and CDR2 is FQGNSA. The CDR3 contains 16 residues. V gave up 5 bases and J gave up 0 bases, with 11 bases separating them. Here the CDR3 reads CASSAAAVSGANVLTF. Here the CDR3 DNA reads TGTGCCAGCAGCGCAGCGGCGGTCTCTGGGGCCAACGTCCTGACTTTC.

This clone turned up a few times. CDR3 protein: CAIGASGSGEQYF. As DNA, the CDR3 is TGTGCCATCGGAGCTAGCGGGAGCGGCGAGCAGTACTTC. The chain combines TRBV10-3 with TRBJ2-7, with 10 bases that match TRBD2. J lost 6 bases, V lost 8 bases, and 7 bases had no gene match. Germline CDR1 and CDR2: ENHRY and SYGVKD. The CDR3 runs to 13 residues.

The chain carries TRBV3-1 (or the pseudogene TRBV3-2) and TRBJ1-2; D unclear. The CDR3 is 14 residues long. V lost 3 bases, J lost 5 bases, and 13 bases lay in between. CDR1 is LGHDT, CDR2 YNNKEL, per germline (reference sequence). The DNA for the CDR3 is TGTGCCAGCAGCCAGGGAGACACTGCTTATGGCTACACCTTC. This translates into CASSQGDTAYGYTF.

V and J are TRBV9 and TRBJ1-1; maybe TRBD1 (6 bases). Germline CDR1 is SGDLS and CDR2 is YYNGEE. The CDR3 has 15 amino acids. Trimming stripped 4 bases from V and 5 bases from J, with 18 bases between. The CDR3 region is CASSPRTGFETEAFF. CDR3 bases: TGTGCCAGCAGCCCCCGAACAGGGTTCGAGACTGAAGCTTTCTTT.

This chain joins TRBV15 and TRBJ1-4; no clear D. V dropped 6 bases and J dropped 6 bases, with 14 bases sitting between them. CDR1 and CDR2 from the germline V gene are LNHNV and YYDKDF (reference sequence). The CDR3 is 14 amino acids. The DNA of the CDR3 is TGTGCCACCAGTGGTTGGCCGACTGATGAAAAACTGTTTTTT. It is translated as CATSGWPTDEKLFF.

Written as DNA, the CDR3 is TGTGCCTGGGACCTGACAGGGGGCGTTTCTGGGGCCAACGTCCTGACTTTC. It translates to CAWDLTGGVSGANVLTF. This rearrangement joins TRBV30 to TRBJ2-6, with 10 positions matching TRBD1. J was trimmed by 1 base and V by 5 bases; bases with no gene match: 8. CDR1 is GTSNPN and CDR2 is SVGIG in the germline V gene (reference sequence). The CDR3 totals 17 residues. Supplemented by reference TRBV30 and TRBJ2-6, the full variable domain reads SQTIHQWPATLVQPVGSPLSLECTVEGTSNPNLYWYRQAAGRGLQLLFYSVGIGQISSEVPQNLSASRPQDRQFILSSKKLLLSDSGFYLCAWDLTGGVSGANVLTFGAGSRLTVL.

The chain carries TRBV7-2 and TRBJ1-4; perhaps TRBD1 as D (6 bases). Germline CDR1 is SGHTA and CDR2 is FQGNSA. Trimming cost V 1 base and J 7 bases, with 13 bases left between them. This CDR3 spans 15 amino acids. The CDR3 is CASSLVQGIGEKLFF. The CDR3 DNA reads as TGTGCCAGCAGCTTAGTACAGGGAATCGGTGAAAAACTGTTTTTT.

The chain carries TRBV27 and TRBJ1-2; D gene unclear. CDR3 length equals 12 residues. Germline CDR1 and CDR2: MNHEY and SMNVEV (reference sequence). V shed 4 bases and J shed 9 bases, with 12 bases lying between them. The CDR3 protein is CASSSRTGSYTF. The DNA of the CDR3 is TGTGCCAGCAGTTCTCGGACGGGGAGCTACACCTTC.

V and J are TRBV2 and TRBJ2-2; 7 nucleotides align to TRBD1. CDR3 length: 15 amino acids. Germline CDR1 is SNHLY and CDR2 is FYNNEI. Losses at the gene ends were 5 bases for V and 7 bases for J; bases not matched to a gene: 10. In DNA form, the CDR3 reads TGTGCCAGCAGTTTTTCGACAGGGACAAACGGGGAGCTGTTTTTT. The encoded protein is CASSFSTGTNGELFF.

The CDR3: CASSVELESETQYF. CDR3 in DNA: TGTGCCAGCAGTGTTGAGTTGGAGTCAGAGACCCAGTACTTC. The chain employs TRBV6-4 and TRBJ2-5; no clear D. Trimming took 4 bases from V and 4 from J, leaving 13 bases between them. The length of the CDR3 is 14 residues. Looked up from germline, CDR1 is MRHNA and CDR2 is SNTAGT.

The chain uses TRBV9 and TRBJ2-5; 7 positions match TRBD2. With V trimmed by 6 bases and J by 1 base, 9 bases remained unmatched. This CDR3 spans 15 amino acids. Per germline, CDR1 SGDLS and CDR2 YYNGEE. This CDR3 reads CASTPWGGTQETQYF. CDR3 DNA: TGTGCCAGCACCCCTTGGGGGGGAACCCAAGAGACCCAGTACTTC.

V usage is TRBV7-3 and J usage is TRBJ2-3; the match to TRBD2 covers 15 bases. V lost 5 bases and J lost 5; bases outside the gene matches: 5. The CDR3 sequence is 16 residues long. Germline CDR1 SGHTA, CDR2 FQGTGA. CDR3 sequence reads: CASSPLGLAGGDTQYF. CDR3 nucleotide sequence: TGTGCCAGCAGCCCCCTGGGACTAGCGGGAGGAGATACGCAGTATTTT.

The V gene is TRBV27, the J gene TRBJ2-7; TRBD1 agrees at 8 bases. The CDR3 runs 14 residues. J was trimmed by 0 bases and V by 5 bases; bases with no gene match: 3. Germline-derived CDR1 and CDR2 are MNHEY and SMNVEV (reference sequence). The CDR3 sequence: CASSKQGDSYEQYF. The DNA of the CDR3 is TGTGCCAGCAGTAAACAGGGGGACTCCTACGAGCAGTACTTC.